This T cell receptor beta chain was sequenced during a study of blood T cell repertoires in COVID-19. This CDR3 contains 14 residues. Trimming cost V 6 bases and J 6 bases; bases outside gene matches: 7. Germline V gene sequence: CDR1 LNHDA, CDR2 SQIVND (reference sequence). Some clones are missing from TCRdb's copy, which holds only in-frame ones; the method was immunoSEQ multiplex PCR. The sample lists approximately 230,000 clones, almost 85% seen once, with around 16% in the top ten. The sequenced sample consisted of PBMCs or T cells enriched from blood (not recorded which). The chain carries TRBV19 and TRBJ2-3, with TRBD1 identical over 9 bases. This sequence originates from a man in his forties who had recovered from COVID-19. CDR3 sequence (DNA): TGTGCCAGTAGCACGTACGGACAGGGGGATACGCAGTATTTT. Residues: CASSTYGQGDTQYF.